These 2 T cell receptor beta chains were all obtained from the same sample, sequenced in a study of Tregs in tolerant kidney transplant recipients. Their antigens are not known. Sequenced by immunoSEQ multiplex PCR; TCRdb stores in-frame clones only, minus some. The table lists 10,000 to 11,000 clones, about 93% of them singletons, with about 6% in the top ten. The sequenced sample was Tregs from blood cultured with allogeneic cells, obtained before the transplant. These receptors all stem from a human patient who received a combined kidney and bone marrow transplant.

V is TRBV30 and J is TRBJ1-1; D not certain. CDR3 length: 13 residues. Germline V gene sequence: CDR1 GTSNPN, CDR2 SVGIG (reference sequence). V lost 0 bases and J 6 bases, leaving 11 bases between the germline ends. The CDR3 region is CAWSVLVVAEAFF. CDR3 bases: TGTGCCTGGAGTGTTTTGGTCGTCGCTGAAGCTTTCTTT.

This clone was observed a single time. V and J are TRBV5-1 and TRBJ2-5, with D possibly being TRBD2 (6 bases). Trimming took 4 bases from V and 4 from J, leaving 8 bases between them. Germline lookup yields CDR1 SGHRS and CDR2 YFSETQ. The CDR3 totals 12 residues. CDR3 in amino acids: CASSGRLETQYF. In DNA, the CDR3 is TGCGCCAGCAGCGGGAGGTTAGAGACCCAGTACTTC.